The 8 T cell receptor beta chains below all came from one sample that was sequenced in a study of CD8 T cells in Susac syndrome. The RNA input was 0.5 to 1 ug, and it was reverse transcribed with random hexamers. TCRdb analysed the immunoSEQ multiplex PCR reads with MiXCR anew, one entry per CDR3 protein. Seen here are 100,000 or so distinct CDR3 sequences, roughly 94% observed once, and the top ten hold roughly 0.31%. The sequencing sample was made of CD4+ T cells from PBMCs. These receptor sequences come from a human donor with Susac syndrome.

The chain uses TRBV14 and TRBJ1-1; 8 nucleotides line up with TRBD1. CDR3 length: 14 amino acids. Germline V gene sequence: CDR1 SGHDN, CDR2 FVKESK. The J segment lost 5 bases and the V segment lost 3 bases, leaving 5 bases of the junction unmatched. The DNA for the CDR3 is TGTGCCAGCAGCCACCGAACAGGGGGAACTGAAGCTTTCTTT. Translating it yields CASSHRTGGTEAFF.

The rearrangement links TRBV20-1 to TRBJ2-5, with D perhaps TRBD1 (5 bases). V shed 1 base and J shed 5 bases, with 8 bases lying between them. The CDR3 has 12 residues. In germline, CDR1 is DFQATT, CDR2 SNEGSKA (reference sequence). The CDR3 DNA follows: TGCAGTGCTAGAGCACAGGATGAGACCCAGTACTTC. It specifies CSARAQDETQYF.

The chain links TRBV7-9 to TRBJ2-7; 7 nucleotides align to TRBD1. The junction had 8 bases not matched to a gene; V was cut back by 5 bases and J by 7 bases. The CDR3 loop spans 13 amino acids. The V gene's germline CDR1 is SEHNR and CDR2 FQNEAQ (reference sequence). The CDR3 loop is CASSPQGYEEQYF. The CDR3 DNA is TGTGCCAGCAGCCCACAGGGGTACGAAGAGCAGTACTTC.

CDR3: CASSYVTGSEAFF. Here the CDR3 DNA reads TGTGCCAGCAGTTACGTTACAGGTTCTGAAGCTTTCTTT. This rearrangement joins TRBV6-2 or TRBV6-3 to TRBJ1-1; weak D call: TRBD1 (5 bases). Looked up from germline, CDR1 is MNHEY and CDR2 is SVGEGT. With 2 bases removed from V and 6 bases from J, the gap between germline ends came to 10 bases. CDR3 size: 13 residues.

This clonotype came up once. The chain combines TRBV7-2 with TRBJ1-2, with D unresolved. Trimming took off 1 base at V and 8 bases at J, with 8 bases between the two ends. Per the germline V gene, CDR1 is SGHTA and CDR2 is FQGNSA. This CDR3 region has 12 residues. The CDR3: CASSLGVKGYTF. As DNA, the CDR3 is TGTGCCAGCAGCTTAGGGGTAAAGGGCTACACCTTC. Variable domain in full (rest from reference TRBV7-2 and TRBJ1-2): GAGVSQSPSNKVTEKGKDVELRCDPISGHTALYWYRQSLGQGLEFLIYFQGNSAPDKSGLPSDRFSAERTGGSVSTLTIQRTQQEDSAVYLCASSLGVKGYTFGSGTRLTVV.

The J gene is TRBJ2-1, the V gene TRBV11-1; 11 bases are shared with TRBD2. The length of the CDR3 is 21 residues. The J segment lost 5 bases and the V segment lost 3 bases, leaving 21 bases of the junction unmatched. Germline values: CDR1 SGHAT, CDR2 FQDESV (reference sequence). CDR3 DNA: TGTGCCAGCAGCTTGGTAGGGAAGACGGGACTAGCGGAACAACGCAACAATGAGCAGTTCTTC. Translated: CASSLVGKTGLAEQRNNEQFF.

The gene calls are TRBV7-9 and TRBJ1-1; no clear D. Germline V CDR1 and CDR2: SEHNR, FQNEAQ (reference sequence). Trimming removed 1 base from V and 5 bases from J, with 11 bases in between. There are 14 residues in the CDR3. The CDR3 DNA reads TGTGCCAGCAGCTTAGTCATCCCCGGGACTGAAGCTTTCTTT. Translated: CASSLVIPGTEAFF. The variable domain in full, completed from reference TRBV7-9 and TRBJ1-1, reads DTGVSQNPRHKITKRGQNVTFRCDPISEHNRLYWYRQTLGQGPEFLTYFQNEAQLEKSRLLSDRFSAERPKGSFSTLEIQRTEQGDSAMYLCASSLVIPGTEAFFGQGTRLTVV.

The chain is built from TRBV7-9 and TRBJ2-1; 7 bases match TRBD1. Germline lookup yields CDR1 SEHNR and CDR2 FQNEAQ (reference sequence). Trimming took 5 bases from V and 8 from J; bases not matched to a gene: 6. CDR3 length: 13 residues. In DNA form, the CDR3 reads TGTGCCAGCAGCCCAAGACAGGGACATGAGCAGTTCTTC. It specifies CASSPRQGHEQFF.